This is a list of T cell receptor beta chains from one sample in a study of OX40 agonist ivuxolimab in advanced cancers. Sequenced by immunoSEQ multiplex PCR; TCRdb stores in-frame clones only, minus some. The sample yields tens of thousands of clones, 82% seen once. This sample comprised CD4+ or CD8+ T cells sorted from blood, obtained in a trial of the OX40 agonist ivuxolimab. These receptors came from an adult with an advanced solid tumor such as melanoma, head and neck, liver or kidney cancer. Both conserved end residues are part of each CDR3. D genes are given only for firm matches. Clone size appears in some rows only: once, few, many, or a class for an expanded clone.

TRBV6-6,.,.,TRBJ1-6,CASSYSTLGNSPLHF,TGTGCCAGCAGTTACTCGACGCTGGGGAATTCACCCCTCCACTTT
TRBV6-5,.,once,TRBJ2-7,CASAGWGGSYEQYF,TGTGCCAGCGCCGGTTGGGGCGGATCCTACGAGCAGTACTTC
TRBV27,.,.,TRBJ2-7,CASSPQLRQASYEQYF,TGTGCCAGCAGTCCTCAGCTTAGACAGGCCTCCTACGAGCAGTACTTC
TRBV18,.,.,TRBJ2-3,CASSPLGQLIHTQYF,TGTGCCAGCTCACCGCTAGGACAGCTAATCCATACGCAGTATTTT
TRBV6-4,TRBD1,.,TRBJ1-1,CASSVRAGGNTEAFF,TGTGCCAGCAGTGTGAGGGCAGGGGGCAACACTGAAGCTTTCTTT
TRBV7-9,TRBD1,.,TRBJ2-7,CASSPHDRGDDEQYF,TGTGCCAGCAGCCCGCATGACAGGGGCGACGACGAGCAGTACTTC
TRBV19,.,.,TRBJ2-1,CASSSGSAYNEQFF,TGTGCCAGTAGTTCCGGGTCTGCCTACAATGAGCAGTTCTTC
TRBV5-6,.,.,TRBJ2-3,CASSLFSVTDTQYF,TGTGCCAGCAGCTTGTTCAGCGTGACAGATACGCAGTATTTT
TRBV6-4,.,.,TRBJ2-1,CASSLDQNNEQFF,TGTGCCAGCAGTCTTGACCAGAACAATGAGCAGTTCTTC
TRBV7-6,TRBD1,.,TRBJ2-7,CASSQPGGQPIYEQYF,TGTGCCAGCAGCCAGCCTGGGGGACAGCCTATTTACGAGCAGTACTTC
TRBV7-2,.,.,TRBJ1-5,CASSLVQFSNQPQHF,TGTGCCAGCAGCTTAGTACAGTTTAGCAATCAGCCCCAGCATTTT
TRBV16,.,once,TRBJ2-1,CASSRPGTTDEQFF,TGTGCCAGCAGTCGTCCCGGGACAACCGATGAGCAGTTCTTC
TRBV19,TRBD1,.,TRBJ2-7,CASSISGRTGQEQYF,TGTGCCAGTAGTATAAGTGGTCGGACAGGGCAAGAGCAGTACTTC
TRBV20-1,TRBD2,.,TRBJ2-1,CSALSGALQFF,TGCAGTGCTTTGAGCGGGGCCCTACAGTTCTTC
TRBV11-2,TRBD2,.,TRBJ2-2,CASSLVASGVNTGELFF,TGTGCCAGCAGCTTAGTTGCTAGCGGGGTGAACACCGGGGAGCTGTTTTTT
TRBV11-2,TRBD2,.,TRBJ2-7,CASSANPGLAGWARYF,TGTGCCAGCAGCGCTAATCCAGGACTAGCGGGATGGGCTCGGTACTTC
TRBV11-2,TRBD2,.,TRBJ2-7,CASSFGTSGLAYEQYF,TGTGCCAGCAGCTTCGGAACTAGCGGGCTTGCCTACGAGCAGTACTTC
TRBV30,TRBD2,.,TRBJ2-1,CAWSRGLGEGPQFF,TGTGCCTGGAGTCGAGGTTTGGGGGAGGGCCCGCAGTTCTTC
TRBV25-1,TRBD2,.,TRBJ2-3,CASSGHAGETQYF,TGTGCCAGCAGTGGACACGCGGGGGAGACGCAGTATTTT
TRBV7-8,TRBD2,.,TRBJ2-1,CASSLLAGALNEQFF,TGTGCCAGCAGCTTATTAGCGGGAGCCCTCAATGAGCAGTTCTTC
TRBV5-4,TRBD2,.,TRBJ2-1,CASSFSLAGDYNEQFF,TGTGCCAGCAGCTTCTCCCTAGCGGGAGATTACAATGAGCAGTTCTTC
TRBV6-5,.,.,TRBJ2-1,CASMQRHSYNEQFF,TGTGCCAGCATGCAGCGCCACTCTTACAATGAGCAGTTCTTC
TRBV21-1,.,.,TRBJ1-2,CASEISNQKQGANYGYTF,TGTGCCAGCGAAATATCTAATCAAAAACAGGGGGCTAACTATGGCTACACCTTC
TRBV5-4,.,.,TRBJ1-2,CASSTQTGPYGYTF,TGTGCCAGCAGCACCCAGACAGGCCCCTATGGCTACACCTTC
TRBV11-1,.,.,TRBJ1-1,CASKNTEAFF,TGTGCCAGCAAGAACACTGAAGCTTTCTTT
TRBV11-2,TRBD1,once,TRBJ1-3,CASSKRPQGDGNTIYF,TGTGCCAGCAGCAAACGGCCGCAGGGGGACGGAAACACCATATATTTT
TRBV6-5,.,.,TRBJ2-3,CASSFRDSRFPDTQYF,TGTGCCAGCAGTTTCCGGGACTCCCGATTTCCAGATACGCAGTATTTT
TRBV4-2,.,.,TRBJ2-3,CASSQEGRGKDTQYF,TGTGCCAGCAGCCAAGAGGGACGGGGCAAAGATACGCAGTATTTT
TRBV21-1,.,.,TRBJ1-4,CASSNRPVGLFF,TGTGCCAGCAGCAATAGACCCGTAGGGCTGTTTTTT
TRBV10-1,TRBD2,.,TRBJ2-1,CASSESSSGRDEQFF,TGCGCCAGCAGTGAGTCGAGTAGCGGGAGAGATGAGCAGTTCTTC
TRBV19,.,.,TRBJ2-5,CASSMGWGIQETQYF,TGTGCCAGTAGTATGGGGTGGGGCATCCAAGAGACCCAGTACTTC
TRBV4-3,.,.,TRBJ1-4,CASSLHRDLDEKLFF,TGCGCCAGCAGCCTTCACAGGGACCTAGATGAAAAACTGTTTTTT
TRBV6-1,.,.,TRBJ1-1,CASSGPGHMNTEAFF,TGTGCCAGCAGTGGGCCGGGACACATGAACACTGAAGCTTTCTTT
TRBV11-2,.,.,TRBJ2-1,CASSQRPVTASSYNEQFF,TGTGCCAGCAGCCAACGACCTGTCACCGCAAGCTCCTACAATGAGCAGTTCTTC
TRBV6-1,.,.,TRBJ1-3,CASRAGLNGNTIYF,TGTGCCAGCAGAGCAGGGTTGAACGGAAACACCATATATTTT
TRBV2,TRBD1,.,TRBJ2-3,CASSDRGLEYF,TGTGCCAGCAGTGACAGGGGGCTGGAGTATTTT
TRBV14,TRBD2,few,TRBJ2-1,CASSHSGLASLQKFF,TGTGCCAGCAGCCACTCGGGACTAGCGAGCCTACAGAAGTTCTTC
TRBV27,TRBD2,.,TRBJ2-5,CASSVLAGQETQYF,TGTGCCAGCAGTGTACTAGCGGGGCAAGAGACCCAGTACTTC
TRBV2,.,.,TRBJ1-2,CASSPGYAGYTF,TGTGCCAGCAGCCCGGGCTATGCGGGCTACACCTTC
TRBV19,.,.,TRBJ1-4,CATYEQGSEKLFF,TGTGCCACCTACGAGCAGGGTAGTGAAAAACTGTTTTTT
TRBV25-1,.,.,TRBJ1-2,CASRGPEGFMTYTF,TGTGCCAGCCGGGGCCCTGAGGGGTTTATGACCTACACCTTC
TRBV19,.,once,TRBJ1-3,CASTRTTPSSGNTIYF,TGTGCCAGTACCCGAACCACCCCGAGCTCTGGAAACACCATATATTTT
TRBV7-6,TRBD2,.,TRBJ2-1,CASSSGVAGGYNEQFF,TGTGCCAGCAGCTCTGGGGTAGCGGGGGGATACAATGAGCAGTTCTTC
TRBV20-1,TRBD2,few,TRBJ2-4,CSARLGTNHYF,TGCAGTGCTAGATTAGGGACTAATCATTACTTC
TRBV5-6,.,.,TRBJ2-7,CASSNSYEQYF,TGTGCCAGCAGCAACTCCTACGAGCAGTACTTC
TRBV29-1,TRBD2,.,TRBJ2-3,CSARGGISGRARDTQYF,TGCAGCGCCCGGGGGGGGATTAGCGGGAGGGCCCGGGATACGCAGTATTTT
TRBV19,.,.,TRBJ1-4,CASRTVNEKLFF,TGTGCCAGTAGGACCGTAAATGAAAAACTGTTTTTT
TRBV7-2,.,.,TRBJ2-4,CASSSRVAKNIQYF,TGTGCCAGCAGCTCTAGGGTGGCCAAAAACATTCAGTACTTC
TRBV29-1,.,.,TRBJ1-2,CSVGGRVRGYTF,TGCAGCGTGGGTGGACGGGTCCGAGGCTACACCTTC
TRBV5-1,.,.,TRBJ2-5,CASSLQGWQETQYF,TGCGCCAGCAGCTTGCAAGGGTGGCAAGAGACCCAGTACTTC
TRBV10-3,.,.,TRBJ1-1,CAISVGNTEAFF,TGTGCCATCAGTGTCGGGAACACTGAAGCTTTCTTT
TRBV6-1,.,.,TRBJ2-7,CAITQRGSRGEQYF,TGTGCCATCACCCAGAGGGGGAGTCGAGGCGAGCAGTACTTC
TRBV7-8,TRBD1,.,TRBJ2-1,CASSLVGQGYYNEQFF,TGTGCCAGCAGCTTAGTGGGACAGGGTTACTACAATGAGCAGTTCTTC
TRBV7-9,.,.,TRBJ1-2,CASSPDTLGYTF,TGTGCCAGCAGCCCCGATACGCTTGGCTACACCTTC
TRBV2,.,.,TRBJ1-5,CASSFDRLGDQPQHF,TGTGCCAGCAGTTTCGACAGGCTTGGGGATCAGCCCCAGCATTTT
TRBV5-4,.,.,TRBJ1-2,CASSASNRDYGYTF,TGTGCCAGCAGCGCGAGCAACAGGGACTATGGCTACACCTTC